Listed here are 2 T cell receptor beta chains from one sample, sequenced in a study of molecular identifiers for immune sequencing clone quantification (dated by TCRdb to about 2018). The library came from PCR. The reads were generated on an Illumina HiSeq 4000. In TCRdb, the public reads were trimmed at Q25 with fastp and aligned with MiXCR, with productive beta chains retained. Every distinct CDR3 protein forms one entry, paired with its most common genes and DNA. Present in this sample are 85,000 to 95,000 distinct CDR3 sequences, 15% to 20% of which were seen just once. About 0.85% of the sample is in the top ten clones. Material for sequencing was naive CD8+ T cells from blood, with Jurkat cell RNA spiked in. This sample's cell subset or site label indicates: FACS-sorted CD8+CD4-CCR7+CD45RA+ naive T cells. These receptors originate from a human donor in good health. Some libraries in this study had Jurkat cell RNA spiked in.

The chain recombines TRBV20-1 with TRBJ1-4, with D maybe TRBD1 (5 bases). V shed 3 bases and J shed 8 bases, with 13 bases lying between them. CDR1 DFQATT and CDR2 SNEGSKA come from the germline V gene (reference sequence). There are 13 residues in the CDR3. In nucleotides, the CDR3 is TGCAGTGCTAGTTCTGGGGCTGGAGAAAAACTGTTTTTT. It yields the protein CSASSGAGEKLFF.

With respect to this clonotype: This may stem from a read error, because a much larger clone lies one nucleotide away. The chain carries TRBV5-3 and TRBJ2-3; the D gene is possibly TRBD1 (5 bases). TRBV5-3 is flagged as an ORF with uncertain function. This CDR3 has 15 amino acids. Trimming removed 8 bases from V and 3 bases from J, with 19 bases in between. The CDR3 sequence: CASSPLGLGTDTQYF. Written as DNA, the CDR3 is TGTGCCAGCAGCCCCTTGGGGCTGGGGACAGATACGCAGTATTTT.